The 26 T cell receptor beta chains given below trace back to one sample, sequenced in a study of cytomegalovirus exposure and HLA in healthy donors. Only in-frame clones appear in the TCRdb table, and some are missing; sequencing was by immunoSEQ multiplex PCR. The sample carries a few hundred thousand clones, around 89% recorded once. Specimen: PBMCs. All receptors derive from a woman aged 18-35 years in good health and CMV-seronegative.

This clone was seen a handful of times. The rearrangement links TRBV19 to TRBJ2-5, with TRBD1 identical over 7 bases. The V gene's germline CDR1 is LNHDA and CDR2 SQIVND (reference sequence). V dropped 7 bases and J dropped 7; count of bases not matched to a gene: 6. The CDR3 contains 12 residues. CDR3 sequence (DNA): TGTGCCAGTACTCCCGACAGGGTGACCCAGTACTTC. It codes for CASTPDRVTQYF.

The chain employs TRBV7-8 and TRBJ2-1; 8 bases match TRBD2. Germline lookup yields CDR1 SGHVS and CDR2 FQNEAQ. V shed 6 bases, J shed 0 bases, and the junction held 10 bases outside the gene matches. The CDR3 consists of 17 residues. The CDR3 bases are TGTGCCAGCAGACCGACTAGCGCTGAGAGCTCCTACAATGAGCAGTTCTTC. Its protein is CASRPTSAESSYNEQFF.

The CDR3 coding sequence is TGTGCCAGCCTAGCCTCAGCGGGAGTCGTTGTCGAGCAGTACTTC. Translated: CASLASAGVVVEQYF. The chain has TRBV6-1 and TRBJ2-7; 8 positions agree with TRBD2. J was trimmed by 6 bases and V by 8 bases; bases with no gene match: 15. The V gene's germline CDR1 is MNHNS and CDR2 SASEGT. The length of the CDR3 is 15 residues.

This chain joins TRBV29-1 and TRBJ1-1; TRBD1 is a possible D gene (6 bases). V gave up 7 bases and J gave up 8 bases, with 17 bases separating them. Germline CDR1 reads SQVTM; CDR2 reads ANQGSEA. The CDR3 extends over 12 amino acids. Written as DNA, the CDR3 is TGCAGCGGAATAATCCCGGGACACGAAGCTTTCTTT. Translation: CSGIIPGHEAFF.

This chain links TRBV19 with TRBJ1-3, with a weak D call TRBD1 (5 bases). V lost 5 bases, J lost 2 bases, and 10 bases lay in between. CDR1 and CDR2 from the germline V gene are LNHDA and SQIVND (reference sequence). This CDR3 region has 14 residues. CDR3 amino acids: CASSWDFAGNTIYF. The CDR3 DNA reads TGTGCCAGTAGTTGGGACTTCGCTGGAAACACCATATATTTT.

The rearrangement uses TRBV5-1 and TRBJ1-3; D is unresolved. Germline-derived CDR1 and CDR2 are SGHRS and YFSETQ. Trimming removed 2 bases from V and 4 bases from J, with 10 bases in between. The CDR3 contains 14 residues. CDR3 bases: TGCGCCAGCAGCTTCGAGGGTTCGGGAAACACCATATATTTT. Encoded protein: CASSFEGSGNTIYF.

This chain uses TRBV6-6 with TRBJ2-2; 8 bases are a match to TRBD1. J was trimmed by 5 bases and V by 4 bases; bases with no gene match: 9. This CDR3 is built from 16 residues. Germline CDR1 and CDR2: MNHNY and SVGAGI (reference sequence). The CDR3, as DNA: TGTGCCAGCAGTTCCCTCCAGGGGGCGATGACCGGGGAGCTGTTTTTT. It specifies CASSSLQGAMTGELFF.

The chain links TRBV2 to TRBJ2-5; possibly TRBD1 for D (6 bases). The V end lost 7 bases, the J end lost 0 bases, and 9 bases lay between the germline ends. The CDR3 has 13 residues. Germline V gives CDR1 SNHLY, CDR2 FYNNEI. CDR3 sequence: CASNRDNQETQYF. CDR3 nucleotides: TGTGCCAGCAACCGGGACAACCAAGAGACCCAGTACTTC.

The chain joins TRBV7-2 to TRBJ2-1; TRBD2 aligns across 14 bases. This CDR3 is 17 amino acids long. Germline V gene sequence: CDR1 SGHTA, CDR2 FQGNSA. V trimming: 7 bases; J trimming: 8 bases; junction bases outside the gene matches: 13. The CDR3 DNA reads TGTGCCAGCAAGATCGCCGGGACTAGCGGGAGTCTGGATGAGCAGTTCTTC. Translated: CASKIAGTSGSLDEQFF.

The chain joins TRBV19 to TRBJ1-5; 9 nucleotides line up with TRBD1. Germline V gives CDR1 LNHDA, CDR2 SQIVND (reference sequence). Trimming removed 4 bases from V and 5 bases from J; junction bases left unmatched: 9. The CDR3 runs 16 residues. The CDR3, as DNA: TGTGCCAGTAGTACTTCGACAGGGGGAGGGTATCAGCCCCAGCATTTT. It specifies CASSTSTGGGYQPQHF.

The V and J genes are TRBV9 and TRBJ2-2; D perhaps matches TRBD2 (6 bases). The germline gives CDR1 SGDLS, CDR2 YYNGEE. V was pared by 1 base and J by 3 bases, with 16 bases between. CDR3 length: 17 residues. The CDR3 loop is CASSVSSTGAHTGELFF. The CDR3 DNA sequence: TGTGCCAGCAGCGTAAGCTCTACGGGAGCTCACACCGGGGAGCTGTTTTTT.

This rearrangement joins TRBV15 to TRBJ2-7; TRBD1 matches at 8 bases. The junction had 16 bases not matched to a gene; V was cut back by 1 base and J by 5 bases. The CDR3 is 18 residues long. CDR1 LNHNV and CDR2 YYDKDF come from the germline V gene (reference sequence). The CDR3, as DNA: TGTGCCACCAGCAGAGCTAGGGGGGTCTTGGACAGGGCGAACGAGCAGTACTTC. It yields the protein CATSRARGVLDRANEQYF.

This chain links TRBV28 with TRBJ1-2; D is unresolved. The CDR3 totals 18 residues. V was shortened by 10 bases and J by 4 bases, with 31 bases between the two germline ends. CDR1 MDHEN and CDR2 SYDVKM come from the germline V gene. Here the CDR3 DNA reads TGTGCCACCGCGGTCGCACTTAGGCCTATAATTACCCTCTATGGCTACACCTTC. The encoded protein is CATAVALRPIITLYGYTF.

The chain uses TRBV5-4 and TRBJ2-1; 9 bases match TRBD2. There are 15 residues in the CDR3. Trimming at V came to 4 bases and at J to 6 bases, leaving 8 bases not matched to a gene. Germline CDR1 reads SGHNT; CDR2 reads YYREEE (reference sequence). CDR3 sequence (DNA): TGTGCCAGCAGCCCCCCGGGGACTAGCCTCAATGAGCAGTTCTTC. Its protein product is CASSPPGTSLNEQFF.

This clone has a handful of counts. This rearrangement joins TRBV6-1 to TRBJ1-5; 7 bases agree with TRBD1. CDR1 is MNHNS and CDR2 is SASEGT in the germline V gene. The V and J ends lost 6 bases and 5 bases, in that order; junction bases with no gene match: 10. This CDR3 has 15 residues. The CDR3 DNA reads as TGTGCCAGCAGGGCGACTTGGCAGGGGGATCAGCCCCAGCATTTT. Translating it yields CASRATWQGDQPQHF.

In its sample, this clone was seen a few times. The chain employs TRBV6-6 and TRBJ1-2; the D gene is possibly TRBD1 (5 bases). The CDR3 contains 13 residues. Germline values: CDR1 MNHNY, CDR2 SVGAGI (reference sequence). The V and J ends lost 8 bases and 3 bases respectively, with 13 bases between them. The CDR3 loop reads CASHAPGDYGYTF. In DNA, the CDR3 is TGTGCCAGCCACGCCCCGGGGGACTATGGCTACACCTTC.

The rearrangement joins TRBV27 to TRBJ2-2; D gene unclear. The CDR3 sequence is 14 residues long. Germline V gene sequence: CDR1 MNHEY, CDR2 SMNVEV (reference sequence). V lost 8 bases to trimming and J lost 5 bases, with 15 bases between them. As DNA, the CDR3 is TGTGCCAGCCCCTTCCGACTGCCAACCGGGGAGCTGTTTTTT. This translates into CASPFRLPTGELFF.

This clone was detected only a few times. The chain joins TRBV5-1 to TRBJ2-7; possibly TRBD1 for D (6 bases). The germline V gene encodes CDR1 SGHRS and CDR2 YFSETQ. With 4 bases removed from V and 5 bases from J, the gap between germline ends came to 25 bases. The CDR3 is 17 residues long. As DNA, the CDR3 is TGCGCCAGCAGCCTGGGCACTCTAGGGGGTTTTTCAAACGAGCAGTACTTC. This sequence encodes CASSLGTLGGFSNEQYF.

The chain links TRBV9 to TRBJ1-3, with D uncertain. Trimming left V 3 bases short and J 1 base short, with 8 bases between. Germline loops: CDR1 SGDLS, CDR2 YYNGEE. The CDR3 contains 14 residues. Here the CDR3 DNA reads TGTGCCAGCAGCGATCCGAGTTCTGGAAACACCATATATTTT. It codes for CASSDPSSGNTIYF.

This chain uses TRBV4-2 with TRBJ2-2, with 7 positions matching TRBD1. Trimming took 4 bases from V and 0 from J; bases not matched to a gene: 2. Looked up from germline, CDR1 is LGHNA and CDR2 is YNFKEQ. The CDR3 spans 15 residues. The CDR3 bases are TGTGCCAGCAGCCGGGACAGTTCGAACACCGGGGAGCTGTTTTTT. This sequence encodes CASSRDSSNTGELFF.

The chain uses TRBV10-2 and TRBJ2-2; 7 nucleotides line up with TRBD2. Germline V CDR1 and CDR2: WSHSY, SAAADI. The J segment lost 0 bases and the V segment lost 0 bases, leaving 10 bases of the junction unmatched. The CDR3 is 19 amino acids. This CDR3 is CASSESRGGAGTNTGELFF. The CDR3 DNA reads as TGCGCCAGCAGTGAGTCTCGGGGAGGGGCAGGGACGAACACCGGGGAGCTGTTTTTT.

This chain joins TRBV2 and TRBJ2-5, with TRBD1 matching 12 bases. The CDR3 consists of 20 residues. The germline gives CDR1 SNHLY, CDR2 FYNNEI. Germline trimming cut 6 bases from V and 5 bases from J; bases unmatched to any gene: 22. As DNA, the CDR3 is TGTGCCAGCAGCGCCGTTGGGACAGGGGGCGTAGAAGAATCCTCTGAGACCCAGTACTTC. Translating gives CASSAVGTGGVEESSETQYF.

The V call is TRBV19, the J call TRBJ2-7; the match to TRBD1 covers 7 bases. Germline V gives CDR1 LNHDA, CDR2 SQIVND (reference sequence). The CDR3 sequence is 16 residues long. Trimming cost V 6 bases and J 4 bases; bases outside gene matches: 15. CDR3 DNA: TGTGCCAGTAGACCAAACCCCCGGGACAGAGGGTACGAGCAGTACTTC. Its protein is CASRPNPRDRGYEQYF.

The chain has TRBV10-3 and TRBJ1-2; D is unclear. The CDR3 is 13 residues long. CDR1 ENHRY and CDR2 SYGVKD come from the germline V gene. Between the trimmed V and J ends, which lost 0 bases and 8 bases, there was a span of 10 bases. Written as DNA, the CDR3 is TGTGCCATCAGTGAGTCGGTTCGGGAAGGCTACACCTTC. Protein: CAISESVREGYTF.

This clone was seen just once. The rearrangement uses TRBV5-1 and TRBJ2-5, with a tentative D call TRBD2 (7 bases). Trimming shortened V by 0 bases and J by 4 bases, and 13 bases separated the two germline ends. CDR1 SGHRS and CDR2 YFSETQ come from the germline V gene. CDR3 length equals 15 residues. DNA for the CDR3: TGCGCCAGCAGCTTGGGTGCGGGGGCAGGAGAGACCCAGTACTTC. Its translation: CASSLGAGAGETQYF.

J is TRBJ1-2 and V is TRBV5-4; D is perhaps TRBD1 (6 bases). Germline-derived CDR1 and CDR2 are SGHNT and YYREEE (reference sequence). V dropped 5 bases and J dropped 8 bases, with 19 bases sitting between them. This CDR3 is built from 14 residues. The CDR3 coding sequence is TGTGCCAGCAGTAATTACAGGGAATGGCTCGGCTACACCTTC. This sequence encodes CASSNYREWLGYTF. Using reference TRBV5-4 and TRBJ1-2 for the parts outside the CDR3, the full variable domain is ETGVTQSPTHLIKTRGQQVTLRCSSQSGHNTVSWYQQALGQGPQFIFQYYREEENGRGNFPPRFSGLQFPNYSSELNVNALELDDSALYLCASSNYREWLGYTFGSGTRLTVV.